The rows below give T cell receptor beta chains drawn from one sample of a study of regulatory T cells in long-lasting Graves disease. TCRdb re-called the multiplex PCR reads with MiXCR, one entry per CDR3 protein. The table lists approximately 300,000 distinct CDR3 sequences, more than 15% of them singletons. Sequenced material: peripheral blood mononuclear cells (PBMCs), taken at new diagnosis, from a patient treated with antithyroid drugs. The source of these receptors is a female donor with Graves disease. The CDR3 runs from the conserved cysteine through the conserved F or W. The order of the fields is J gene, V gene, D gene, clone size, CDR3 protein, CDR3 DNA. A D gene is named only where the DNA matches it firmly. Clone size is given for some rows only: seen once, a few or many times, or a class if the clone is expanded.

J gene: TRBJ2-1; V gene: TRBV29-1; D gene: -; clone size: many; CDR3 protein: CSVLAGGPIPEQFF; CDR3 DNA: TGCAGCGTTCTAGCAGGAGGGCCCATACCTGAGCAGTTCTTC
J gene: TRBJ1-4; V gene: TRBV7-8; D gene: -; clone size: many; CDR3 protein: CASSLGWGGEKLFF; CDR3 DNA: TGTGCCAGCAGCTTAGGGTGGGGAGGCGAAAAACTGTTTTTT
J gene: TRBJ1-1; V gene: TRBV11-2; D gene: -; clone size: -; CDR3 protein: CASSLLTGNTEAFF; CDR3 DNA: TGTGCCAGCAGCTTACTGACAGGGAACACTGAAGCTTTCTTT
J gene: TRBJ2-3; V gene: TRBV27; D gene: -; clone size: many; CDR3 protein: CASCRQRLDTQYF; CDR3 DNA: TGTGCCAGTTGCAGGCAGAGGTTGGATACGCAGTATTTT
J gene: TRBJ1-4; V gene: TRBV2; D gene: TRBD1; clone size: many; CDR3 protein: CASSGSQGVEKLFF; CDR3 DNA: TGTGCCAGCAGCGGAAGCCAGGGGGTGGAAAAACTGTTTTTT
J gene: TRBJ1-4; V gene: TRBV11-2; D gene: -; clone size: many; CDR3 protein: CASSFPSTNEKLFF; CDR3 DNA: TGTGCCAGCAGCTTTCCGTCAACTAATGAAAAACTGTTTTTT
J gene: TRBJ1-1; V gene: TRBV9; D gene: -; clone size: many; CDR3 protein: CASSDPGRPHTEAFF; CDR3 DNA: TGTGCCAGCAGCGATCCGGGACGCCCGCACACTGAAGCTTTCTTT
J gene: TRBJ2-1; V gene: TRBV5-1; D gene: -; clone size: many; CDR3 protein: CASSLGHPGFDSSYNEQFF; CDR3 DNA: TGCGCCAGCAGCTTGGGCCACCCGGGTTTTGACAGCTCCTACAATGAGCAGTTCTTC
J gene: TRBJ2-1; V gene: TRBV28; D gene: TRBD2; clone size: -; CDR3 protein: CASSSGGGRALNEQFF; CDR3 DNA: TGTGCCAGCAGCTCCGGGGGCGGGAGGGCCTTAAATGAGCAGTTCTTC
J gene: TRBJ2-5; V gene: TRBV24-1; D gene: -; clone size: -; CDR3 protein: CATSESETQYF; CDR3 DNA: TGTGCCACCAGTGAGTCTGAGACCCAGTACTTC
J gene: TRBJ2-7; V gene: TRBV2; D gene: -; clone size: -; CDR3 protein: CASSRPLTVDEQYF; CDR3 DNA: TGTGCCAGCAGTCGCCCTTTGACGGTGGACGAGCAGTACTTC
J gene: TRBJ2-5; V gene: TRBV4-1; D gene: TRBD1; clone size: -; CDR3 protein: CASSQGVGSGGRETQYF; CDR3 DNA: TGCGCCAGCAGCCAAGGGGTCGGCTCAGGGGGAAGAGAGACCCAGTACTTC
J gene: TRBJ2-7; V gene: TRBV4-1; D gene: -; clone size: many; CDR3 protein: CASSQDFITGPYEQYF; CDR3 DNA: TGCGCCAGCAGCCAAGACTTCATTACAGGTCCCTACGAGCAGTACTTC
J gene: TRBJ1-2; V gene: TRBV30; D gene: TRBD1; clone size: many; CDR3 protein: CAWRKTGVPYYGYTF; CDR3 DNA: TGTGCCTGGAGAAAGACAGGGGTCCCTTACTATGGCTACACCTTC
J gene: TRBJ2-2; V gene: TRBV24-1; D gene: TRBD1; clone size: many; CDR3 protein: CATSPTGDTGELFF; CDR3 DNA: TGTGCCACCAGCCCGACAGGGGACACCGGGGAGCTGTTTTTT
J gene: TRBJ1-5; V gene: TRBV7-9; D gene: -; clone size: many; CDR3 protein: CASSFDSSNQPQHF; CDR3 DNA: TGTGCCAGCAGCTTTGACAGTAGCAATCAGCCCCAGCATTTT
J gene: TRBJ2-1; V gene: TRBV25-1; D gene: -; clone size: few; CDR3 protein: CASSEGTQQFF; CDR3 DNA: TGTGCCAGCAGTGAAGGGACTCAGCAGTTCTTC
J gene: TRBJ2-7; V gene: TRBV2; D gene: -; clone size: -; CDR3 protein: CATQGLASYEQYF; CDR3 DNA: TGTGCCACCCAGGGACTCGCCTCCTACGAGCAGTACTTC
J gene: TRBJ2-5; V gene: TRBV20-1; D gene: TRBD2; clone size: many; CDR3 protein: CSARDPTSGSGETQYF; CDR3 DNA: TGCAGTGCTAGAGACCCGACTAGCGGGAGCGGGGAGACCCAGTACTTC
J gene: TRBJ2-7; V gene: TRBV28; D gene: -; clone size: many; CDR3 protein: CASSLLGWVGVNEQYF; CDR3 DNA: TGTGCCAGCAGTTTATTGGGGTGGGTAGGGGTGAACGAGCAGTACTTC
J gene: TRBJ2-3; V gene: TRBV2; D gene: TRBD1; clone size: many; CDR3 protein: CASSAITGTGYDTQYF; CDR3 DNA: TGTGCCAGCAGCGCCATCACCGGGACAGGGTATGATACGCAGTATTTT
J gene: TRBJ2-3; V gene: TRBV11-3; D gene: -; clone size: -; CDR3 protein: CASSLGGAPDTQYF; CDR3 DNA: TGTGCCAGCAGCTTGGGGGGGGCCCCAGATACGCAGTATTTT
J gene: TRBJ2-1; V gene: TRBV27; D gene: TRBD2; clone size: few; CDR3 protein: CASRPLPGGSGGAGEQFF; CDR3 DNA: TGTGCCAGCAGGCCACTCCCCGGGGGTAGCGGGGGTGCCGGGGAGCAGTTCTTC
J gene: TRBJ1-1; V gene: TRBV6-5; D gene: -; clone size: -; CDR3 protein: CASSYHSRKGLGWSTEAFF; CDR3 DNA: TGTGCCAGCAGTTACCACTCGAGAAAGGGTTTAGGTTGGAGCACTGAAGCTTTCTTT
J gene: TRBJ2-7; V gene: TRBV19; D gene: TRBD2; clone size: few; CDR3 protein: CASNGGASYGQYF; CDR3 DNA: TGTGCCAGTAACGGGGGGGCGTCCTACGGGCAGTACTTC
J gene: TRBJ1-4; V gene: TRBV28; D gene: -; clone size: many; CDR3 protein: CASKTWGRNEKLFF; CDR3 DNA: TGTGCCAGCAAAACGTGGGGTAGGAATGAAAAACTGTTTTTT
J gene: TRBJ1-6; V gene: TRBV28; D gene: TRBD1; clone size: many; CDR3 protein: CASTDTGGNSPLHF; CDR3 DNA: TGTGCCAGCACTGACACAGGGGGTAATTCACCCCTCCACTTT
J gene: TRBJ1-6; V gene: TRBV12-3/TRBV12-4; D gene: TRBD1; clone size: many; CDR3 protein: CASRPDRGGGSPLHF; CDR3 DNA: TGTGCCAGCAGACCAGACAGGGGAGGGGGTTCACCCCTCCACTTT
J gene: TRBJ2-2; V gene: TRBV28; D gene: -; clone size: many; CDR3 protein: CASSPSAYTGELFF; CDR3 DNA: TGTGCCAGCAGTCCCTCCGCCTACACCGGGGAGCTGTTTTTT
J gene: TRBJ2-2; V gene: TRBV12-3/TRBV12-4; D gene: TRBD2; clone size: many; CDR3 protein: CASSPRTSGTGELFF; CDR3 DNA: TGTGCCAGCAGTCCGCGGACTAGCGGTACCGGGGAGCTGTTTTTT
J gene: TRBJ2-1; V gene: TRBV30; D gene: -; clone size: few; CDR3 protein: CAWSHPTSGSVKQFF; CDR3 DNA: TGTGCCTGGAGTCACCCGACTTCTGGGTCTGTGAAGCAGTTCTTC
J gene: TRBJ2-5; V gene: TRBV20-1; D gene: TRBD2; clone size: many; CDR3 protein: CSARPSGSKETQYF; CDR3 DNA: TGCAGTGCTAGACCTAGCGGGAGCAAAGAGACCCAGTACTTC
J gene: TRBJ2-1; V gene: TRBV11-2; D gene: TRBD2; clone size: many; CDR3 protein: CASSLVAGAYNEQFF; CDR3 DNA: TGTGCCAGCAGCTTAGTAGCGGGAGCCTACAATGAGCAGTTCTTC
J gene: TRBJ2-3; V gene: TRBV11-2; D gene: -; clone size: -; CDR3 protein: CASREEDTQYF; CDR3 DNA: TGTGCCAGCAGAGAGGAAGATACGCAGTATTTT
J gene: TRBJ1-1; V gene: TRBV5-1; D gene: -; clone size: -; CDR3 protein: CASSYRQNRGDTEAFF; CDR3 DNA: TGCGCCAGCAGCTACCGACAGAATCGGGGGGACACTGAAGCTTTCTTT
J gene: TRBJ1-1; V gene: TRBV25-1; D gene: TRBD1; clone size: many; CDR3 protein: CASRRTGGGTEAFF; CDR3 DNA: TGTGCCAGCAGGAGGACAGGGGGCGGCACTGAAGCTTTCTTT
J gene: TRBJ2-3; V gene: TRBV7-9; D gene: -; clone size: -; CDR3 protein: CASSSGAGTSTDTQYF; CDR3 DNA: TGTGCCAGCAGCTCAGGGGCCGGGACTAGCACAGATACGCAGTATTTT
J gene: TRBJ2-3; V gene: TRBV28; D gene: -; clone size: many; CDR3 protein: CASSTRTVTSTDTQYF; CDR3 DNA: TGTGCCAGCAGTACCAGAACGGTTACCAGCACAGATACGCAGTATTTT
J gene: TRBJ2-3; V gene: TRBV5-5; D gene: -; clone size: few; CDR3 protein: CASSFYICSAHPPGLAGETQYF; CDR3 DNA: -
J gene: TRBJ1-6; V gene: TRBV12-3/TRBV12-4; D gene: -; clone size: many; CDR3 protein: CASSLIGPTNSPLHF; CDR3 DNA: TGTGCCAGCAGTTTAATTGGGCCTACCAATTCACCCCTCCACTTT
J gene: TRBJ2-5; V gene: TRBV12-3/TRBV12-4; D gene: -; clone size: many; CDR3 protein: CASSFRGNQFSVTQYF; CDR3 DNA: TGTGCCAGCAGTTTCCGGGGCAACCAGTTCTCAGTGACCCAGTACTTC
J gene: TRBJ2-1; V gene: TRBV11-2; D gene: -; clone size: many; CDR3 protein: CASSLEQHREQFF; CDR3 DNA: TGTGCCAGCAGCTTAGAGCAGCATAGGGAGCAGTTCTTC
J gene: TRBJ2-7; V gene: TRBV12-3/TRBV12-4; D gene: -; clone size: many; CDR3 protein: CASSLLQGGEQYF; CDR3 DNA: TGTGCCAGCAGTTTGTTACAGGGAGGCGAGCAGTACTTC
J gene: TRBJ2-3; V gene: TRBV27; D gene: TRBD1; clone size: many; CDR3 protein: CASSKDRGISTDTQYF; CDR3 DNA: TGTGCCAGCAGTAAAGACAGGGGGATTAGCACAGATACGCAGTATTTT